This TCR beta chain derives from a study of T cells in Graves' hyperthyroidism and ophthalmopathy. This clonotype was observed many times. TCR beta CDR3 region amplification was performed from RNA transcripts. The primer set for the first-round RT-PCR of the TCR CDR3 was HTBI. TCRdb processed the multiplex PCR reads anew with MiXCR; each CDR3 protein has one entry. The repertoire holds about 510,000 distinct CDR3 sequences, with around 15% as singletons. Germline V lookup: CDR1 ENHRY, CDR2 SYGVKD. V trimming: 6 bases; J trimming: 1 base; junction bases outside the gene matches: 4. This CDR3 comprises 14 residues.

Material: blood. The genes are TRBV10-3 and TRBJ1-1, with TRBD1 identical over 8 bases. This TCR came from a woman aged 35 to 49 with Graves' hyperthyroidism. CDR3 sequence (DNA): TGTGCCATCAGCGGGACAGGAACGAACACTGAAGCTTTCTTT. Protein: CAISGTGTNTEAFF.